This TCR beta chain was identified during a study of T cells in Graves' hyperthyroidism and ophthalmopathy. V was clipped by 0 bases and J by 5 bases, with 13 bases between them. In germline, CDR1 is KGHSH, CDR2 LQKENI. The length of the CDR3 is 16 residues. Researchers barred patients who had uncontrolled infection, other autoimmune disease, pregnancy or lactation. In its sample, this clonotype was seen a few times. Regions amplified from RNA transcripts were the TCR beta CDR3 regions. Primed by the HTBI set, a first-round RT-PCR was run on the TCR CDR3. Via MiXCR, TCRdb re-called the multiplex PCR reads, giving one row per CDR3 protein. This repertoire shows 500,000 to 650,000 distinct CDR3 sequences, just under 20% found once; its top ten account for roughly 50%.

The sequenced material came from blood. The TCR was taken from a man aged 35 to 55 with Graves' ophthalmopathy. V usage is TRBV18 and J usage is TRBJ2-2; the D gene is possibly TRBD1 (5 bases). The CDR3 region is CASSPPSRGSTGELFF. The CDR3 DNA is TGTGCCAGCTCACCACCCTCTAGGGGTTCAACCGGGGAGCTGTTTTTT.